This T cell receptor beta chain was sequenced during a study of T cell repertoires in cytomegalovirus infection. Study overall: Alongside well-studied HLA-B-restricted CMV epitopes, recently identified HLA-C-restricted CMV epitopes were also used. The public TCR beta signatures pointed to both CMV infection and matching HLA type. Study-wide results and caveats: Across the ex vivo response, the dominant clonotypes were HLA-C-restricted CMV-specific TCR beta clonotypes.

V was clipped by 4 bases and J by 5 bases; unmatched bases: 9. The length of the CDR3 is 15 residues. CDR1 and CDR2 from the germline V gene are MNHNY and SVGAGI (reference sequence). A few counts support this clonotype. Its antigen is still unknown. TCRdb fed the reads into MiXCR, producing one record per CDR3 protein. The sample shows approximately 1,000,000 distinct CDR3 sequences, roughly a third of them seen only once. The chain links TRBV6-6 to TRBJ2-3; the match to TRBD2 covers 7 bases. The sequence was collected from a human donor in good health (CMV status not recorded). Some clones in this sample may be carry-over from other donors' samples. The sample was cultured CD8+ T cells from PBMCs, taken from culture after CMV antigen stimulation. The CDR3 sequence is CASSSGTTSGDTQYF. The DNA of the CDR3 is TGTGCCAGCAGTTCCGGGACTACTTCAGGAGATACGCAGTATTTT.